Shown below are 32 T cell receptor beta chains from a single sample sequenced in a study of blood T cells in healthy people across ages. The second PCR ran about 6 to 12 cycles with a sample-barcoded 5' primer and J-beta primers. TCRdb used MiXCR to reprocess the 5' RACE reads, holding one entry per CDR3 protein. Here the sample spans 1.5 million to 2 million distinct CDR3 sequences, around 42% being singletons. The sequencing sample was made of blood. These receptors all stem from a human donor in good health.

A few counts support this clonotype. This rearrangement joins TRBV7-2 to TRBJ2-1, with no clear D. The CDR3 loop spans 13 amino acids. V lost 4 bases and J 9 bases, leaving 13 bases between the germline ends. Germline assignment: CDR1 SGHTA and CDR2 FQGNSA. The CDR3 DNA sequence: TGTGCCAGCAGCTCCAAACGAGTGTCTGAGCAGTTCTTC. Translation gives CASSSKRVSEQFF.

About this clonotype itself: The junction departs from germline at one end; a sequencing error may be responsible. J is TRBJ2-5 and V is TRBV3-1, with D unclear. This CDR3 has 12 residues. Per the germline V gene, CDR1 is LGHDT and CDR2 is YNNKEL (reference sequence). The CDR3 loop reads CTSSQDGETQYF. The CDR3 DNA follows: TGTACCAGCAGCCAAGATGGAGAGACCCAGTACTTC.

There are a few counts of this clonotype. V and J are TRBV10-3 and TRBJ2-3; TRBD2 aligns across 8 bases. Germline CDR1 reads ENHRY; CDR2 reads SYGVKD. The CDR3 is 16 amino acids. V was clipped by 5 bases and J by 6 bases; unmatched bases: 13. The CDR3 bases are TGTGCCATCAGTTCCGGGCGTCGGGTAGCGGGGGATACGCAGTATTTT. Its protein product is CAISSGRRVAGDTQYF.

This clonotype has only one observation. Germline is not matched at one junction end, which may reflect a read error. The chain recombines TRBV7-2 with TRBJ2-5; maybe TRBD1 (6 bases). The CDR3 contains 13 residues. Germline V gives CDR1 SGHTA, CDR2 FQGNSA. CDR3 residues: CAGSPGVGETQYF. The CDR3 nucleotides read TGTGCCGGCAGCCCAGGGGTGGGAGAGACCCAGTACTTC.

This clonotype was recorded a few times. This chain uses TRBV19 with TRBJ2-1; TRBD1 or TRBD2 may be the D gene (5 bases each). The CDR3 loop spans 14 amino acids. Trimming removed 7 bases from V and 2 bases from J, with 12 bases in between. CDR1 is LNHDA, CDR2 SQIVND, per germline (reference sequence). The CDR3 sequence is CASMGDGTYNEQFF. The DNA of the CDR3 is TGTGCCAGTATGGGGGACGGGACCTACAATGAGCAGTTCTTC.

In its sample, this clonotype was seen a few times. This chain uses TRBV12-3 or TRBV12-4 with TRBJ1-4; D is unresolved. CDR3 length: 12 residues. Trimming removed 8 bases from V and 5 bases from J, with 9 bases in between. CDR3 DNA sequence: TGTGCCAGCGGCGGGCCGAATGAAAAACTGTTTTTT. Protein: CASGGPNEKLFF.

In its sample, this clonotype was seen a few times. The V gene is TRBV29-1, the J gene TRBJ2-1; no clear D. The CDR3 spans 13 residues. The V end lost 3 bases, the J end lost 7 bases, and 13 bases lay between the germline ends. Per the germline V gene, CDR1 is SQVTM and CDR2 is ANQGSEA. The CDR3 DNA is TGCAGCGTTGATAGGGCAGTACAGAATGAGCAGTTCTTC. This codes for CSVDRAVQNEQFF.

The chain joins TRBV7-8 to TRBJ1-2; 8 nucleotides agree with TRBD1. The CDR3 covers 16 residues. CDR1 is SGHVS and CDR2 is FQNEAQ in the germline V gene. Trimming removed 3 bases from V and 3 bases from J; junction bases left unmatched: 9. This CDR3 reads CASSFPGDRKYYGYTF. In DNA, the CDR3 is TGTGCCAGCAGCTTCCCTGGGGACAGGAAATACTATGGCTACACCTTC.

The J gene is TRBJ1-4, the V gene TRBV28; 9 bases match TRBD1. The V segment lost 6 bases and the J segment 8 bases; nucleotides outside the gene matches: 13. CDR1 MDHEN and CDR2 SYDVKM come from the germline V gene. The CDR3 loop spans 16 amino acids. The CDR3 DNA reads TGTGCCAGCAGAAATCCAACAGGGGGCTTTGGAGAAAAACTGTTTTTT. Amino acids: CASRNPTGGFGEKLFF.

This clonotype turned up a few times. The rearrangement joins TRBV7-9 to TRBJ2-1; D gene ambiguous. V dropped 5 bases and J dropped 0 bases, with 11 bases sitting between them. The germline gives CDR1 SEHNR, CDR2 FQNEAQ (reference sequence). This CDR3 contains 15 residues. The CDR3 region is CASSPQPGSYNEQFF. The CDR3, as DNA: TGTGCCAGCAGCCCCCAACCTGGCTCCTACAATGAGCAGTTCTTC. Together with reference TRBV7-9 and TRBJ2-1, the CDR3 gives the full variable domain: DTGVSQNPRHKITKRGQNVTFRCDPISEHNRLYWYRQTLGQGPEFLTYFQNEAQLEKSRLLSDRFSAERPKGSFSTLEIQRTEQGDSAMYLCASSPQPGSYNEQFFGPGTRLTVL.

This clonotype was seen repeatedly, ten times or more. The chain links TRBV6-6 to TRBJ1-4; D might be TRBD1 (6 bases). The V end lost 2 bases, the J end lost 7 bases, and 11 bases lay between the germline ends. The CDR3 contains 14 residues. In germline, CDR1 is MNHNY, CDR2 SVGAGI (reference sequence). In DNA form, the CDR3 reads TGTGCCAGCAGTTACGGGGGCTTGAGTGAAAAACTGTTTTTT. Translating gives CASSYGGLSEKLFF.

A note on this clonotype: One end of the junction fails to match germline, which may point to a read error. This rearrangement joins TRBV3-1 to TRBJ1-1; no clear D. The CDR3 spans 13 residues. The V gene's germline CDR1 is LGHDT and CDR2 YNNKEL (reference sequence). Here the CDR3 reads CASSQDGGTGAFF. The CDR3 nucleotides are TGTGCCAGCAGCCAAGATGGAGGCACTGGAGCTTTCTTT.

The V and J genes are TRBV27 and TRBJ2-4; weak D call: TRBD2 (6 bases). Germline CDR1 is MNHEY and CDR2 is SMNVEV (reference sequence). The CDR3 contains 14 residues. Deletions cut 9 bases from V and 6 bases from J, with 18 bases between. Here the CDR3 reads CASGWAGSVNIQYF. As DNA, the CDR3 is TGTGCCAGTGGATGGGCGGGGTCCGTAAACATTCAGTACTTC.

V and J are TRBV6-2 or TRBV6-3 and TRBJ1-5; D is perhaps TRBD1 (5 bases). Germline CDR1 reads MNHEY; CDR2 reads SVGEGT. Trimming took 0 bases from V and 4 from J, leaving 7 bases between them. This CDR3 spans 14 amino acids. CDR3 nucleotides: TGTGCCAGCAGTTACTCGACAGAAAATCAGCCCCAGCATTTT. Its translation is CASSYSTENQPQHF.

A few counts support this clonotype. The chain links TRBV14 to TRBJ2-1; 9 nucleotides agree with TRBD1. The CDR3 totals 17 residues. Trimming removed 1 base from V and 6 bases from J; junction bases left unmatched: 10. Germline V gene sequence: CDR1 SGHDN, CDR2 FVKESK. The CDR3 nucleotides read TGTGCCAGCAGCCAAGTCGCGGGACAGGGTACGGTCAATGAGCAGTTCTTC. Its protein product is CASSQVAGQGTVNEQFF.

The rearrangement joins TRBV6-5 to TRBJ1-2; tentatively, D is TRBD1 (6 bases). There are 16 residues in the CDR3. With 5 bases removed from V and 0 bases from J, the gap between germline ends came to 16 bases. The germline CDR1 and CDR2 sequences are MNHEY and SVGAGI. The CDR3 protein is CASSTTLDRPNYGYTF. For the CDR3, the DNA is TGTGCCAGCAGTACTACTCTCGACAGGCCTAACTATGGCTACACCTTC.

The gene calls are TRBV3-1 and TRBJ2-4; perhaps TRBD2 as D (5 bases). Between the trimmed V and J ends, which lost 1 base and 13 bases, there was a span of 11 bases. Germline V lookup: CDR1 LGHDT, CDR2 YNNKEL (reference sequence). CDR3 length equals 12 residues. This CDR3 reads CASSQGLEGQYF. CDR3 DNA: TGTGCCAGCAGCCAAGGTCTAGAGGGCCAGTACTTC.

Of note for this clonotype: A junction end diverges from the germline sequence, so it may reflect a read error. J is TRBJ2-1 and V is TRBV10-3; D perhaps matches TRBD1 (6 bases). CDR1 is ENHRY, CDR2 SYGVKD, per germline. The CDR3 length is 16 residues. CDR3 residues: CATSPTTGPQANGQFF. CDR3 coding DNA: TGTGCCACTAGTCCTACTACAGGGCCCCAGGCCAATGGGCAGTTCTTC.

A remark on this clonotype: At one end the junction does not follow the germline gene, possibly because of a read error. V gene TRBV29-1 combines with J gene TRBJ1-2; D might be TRBD1 (5 bases). CDR1 and CDR2 from the germline V gene are SQVTM and ANQGSEA. The length of the CDR3 is 14 residues. The CDR3 reads CSVEDGRGIYGYTF. For the CDR3, the DNA is TGCAGCGTGGAAGATGGGAGGGGAATCTATGGCTACACCTTC.

The rearrangement links TRBV20-1 to TRBJ2-2; 8 nucleotides match TRBD1. This CDR3 spans 15 amino acids. CDR1 is DFQATT and CDR2 is SNEGSKA in the germline V gene (reference sequence). The J segment lost 2 bases and the V segment lost 5 bases, leaving 7 bases of the junction unmatched. CDR3 region: CSARSGQVNTGELFF. The CDR3 DNA sequence: TGCAGTGCTCGTTCGGGACAGGTCAACACCGGGGAGCTGTTTTTT.

V and J are TRBV7-9 and TRBJ1-2, with a possible D match to TRBD1 (5 bases). The V gene's germline CDR1 is SEHNR and CDR2 FQNEAQ (reference sequence). Trimming removed 5 bases from V and 7 bases from J, with 17 bases in between. This CDR3 contains 14 residues. CDR3 coding DNA: TGTGCCAGCAGCCCTAAGTCGGGGGAGATTGGCTACACCTTC. Its translation is CASSPKSGEIGYTF.

The chain recombines TRBV20-1 with TRBJ2-5; D gene ambiguous. Trimming cost V 6 bases and J 4 bases, with 18 bases left between them. Looked up from germline, CDR1 is DFQATT and CDR2 is SNEGSKA (reference sequence). This CDR3 spans 14 amino acids. The DNA for the CDR3 is TGCAGTGCCCGTCCAGGTTACTGGGGAGAGACCCAGTACTTC. Its protein product is CSARPGYWGETQYF.

The rearrangement joins TRBV5-1 to TRBJ2-1; 8 nucleotides match TRBD1. The J segment lost 4 bases and the V segment lost 1 base, leaving 10 bases of the junction unmatched. Germline V gene data show CDR1 as SGHRS and CDR2 as YFSETQ. This CDR3 is built from 17 residues. CDR3 protein: CASSLRSGGYLYNEQFF. In DNA, the CDR3 is TGCGCCAGCAGCTTGCGGTCAGGGGGCTACCTTTACAATGAGCAGTTCTTC.

This clonotype showed up just a few times. The gene calls are TRBV20-1 and TRBJ2-1, with unresolved D. Germline values: CDR1 DFQATT, CDR2 SNEGSKA (reference sequence). The germline V and J ends were trimmed by 7 bases and 6 bases, with 16 bases remaining between them. This CDR3 has 13 amino acids. The CDR3 region is CSEGPNYGNEQFF. CDR3 DNA: TGCAGTGAGGGCCCCAACTACGGCAATGAGCAGTTCTTC.

The chain uses TRBV4-3 and TRBJ2-3; 10 bases align to TRBD2. The J segment lost 1 base and the V segment lost 0 bases, leaving 7 bases of the junction unmatched. Germline V CDR1 and CDR2: LGHNA, YSLEER. This CDR3 has 18 amino acids. The CDR3 nucleotides are TGCGCCAGCAGCCAAGAACAACTAGCGGGGACATGCACAGATACGCAGTATTTT. It encodes CASSQEQLAGTCTDTQYF.

The chain's CDR3 is CASRIHPNTGELFF. The DNA of the CDR3 is TGTGCCAGCAGGATCCACCCGAACACCGGGGAGCTGTTTTTT. V and J are TRBV27 and TRBJ2-2; D gene ambiguous. Trimming removed 6 bases at V and 0 bases at J, with 8 bases between. CDR3 length: 14 residues. Germline-derived CDR1 and CDR2 are MNHEY and SMNVEV (reference sequence).

This clonotype was detected only a few times. J is TRBJ2-1 and V is TRBV7-9; 10 bases fit TRBD2. V shed 4 bases and J 0 bases; nucleotides not matched to a gene: 12. The CDR3 runs to 19 residues. The germline V gene encodes CDR1 SEHNR and CDR2 FQNEAQ (reference sequence). The DNA for the CDR3 is TGTGCCAGCAGCTCCCTACGAGCGGGGGGGCCTAGCTCCTACAATGAGCAGTTCTTC. Protein: CASSSLRAGGPSSYNEQFF.

This rearrangement joins TRBV6-6 to TRBJ2-7; TRBD2 might be the D (6 bases). The V gene's germline CDR1 is MNHNY and CDR2 SVGAGI (reference sequence). V was shortened by 0 bases and J by 0 bases, with 12 bases between the two germline ends. The CDR3 consists of 16 residues. CDR3 nucleotides: TGTGCCAGCAGTTACTCGAGCGGGCACAGCTCCTACGAGCAGTACTTC. It translates to CASSYSSGHSSYEQYF.

The chain is built from TRBV7-2 and TRBJ2-1, with 9 bases aligning to TRBD2. Per germline, CDR1 SGHTA and CDR2 FQGNSA. The CDR3 spans 16 residues. The trim removed 3 bases at V and 7 bases at J, leaving 10 bases unmatched. The chain's CDR3 is CASSFWGGGALNEQFF. The CDR3 nucleotides are TGTGCCAGCAGCTTCTGGGGCGGGGGGGCCTTGAATGAGCAGTTCTTC.

The CDR3 loop is CASSYPKPGPISGNTIYF. CDR3 sequence (DNA): TGTGCCAGCAGTTACCCCAAACCGGGGCCAATCTCTGGAAACACCATATATTTT. This sequence joins TRBV6-2 or TRBV6-3 and TRBJ1-3; TRBD1 is a possible D gene (5 bases). The germline V gene has CDR1 MNHEY and CDR2 SVGEGT. This CDR3 comprises 18 residues. Trimming cost V 2 bases and J 0 bases, with 17 bases left between them.

The chain joins TRBV6-6 to TRBJ1-1; D is uncertain. Germline CDR1 and CDR2: MNHNY and SVGAGI (reference sequence). This CDR3 comprises 11 residues. V was shortened by 7 bases and J by 7 bases, with 10 bases between the two germline ends. Here the CDR3 DNA reads TGTGCCAGCAAAGGGTGGGATGAAGCTTTCTTT. Protein sequence: CASKGWDEAFF.

V usage is TRBV27 and J usage is TRBJ1-5; D gene unclear. Looked up from germline, CDR1 is MNHEY and CDR2 is SMNVEV (reference sequence). The CDR3 extends over 15 amino acids. With 2 bases removed from V and 2 bases from J, the gap between germline ends came to 10 bases. In DNA, the CDR3 is TGTGCCAGCAGTTTAAATATGCAGGGCAATCAGCCCCAGCATTTT. Translating it yields CASSLNMQGNQPQHF.